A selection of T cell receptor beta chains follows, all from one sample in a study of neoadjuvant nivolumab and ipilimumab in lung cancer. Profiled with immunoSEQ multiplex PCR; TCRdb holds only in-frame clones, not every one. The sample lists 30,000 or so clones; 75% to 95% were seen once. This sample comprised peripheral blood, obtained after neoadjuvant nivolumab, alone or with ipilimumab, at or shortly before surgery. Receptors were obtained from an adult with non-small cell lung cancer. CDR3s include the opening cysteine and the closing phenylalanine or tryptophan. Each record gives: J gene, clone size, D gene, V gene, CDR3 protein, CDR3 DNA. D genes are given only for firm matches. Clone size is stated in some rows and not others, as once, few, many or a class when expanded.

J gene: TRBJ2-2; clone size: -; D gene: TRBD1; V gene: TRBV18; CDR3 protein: CASSPGQRSGELFF; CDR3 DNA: TGTGCCAGCTCACCGGGACAGCGATCCGGGGAGCTGTTTTTT
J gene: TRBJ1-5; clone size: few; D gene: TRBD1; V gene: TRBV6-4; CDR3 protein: CASLTFDRDWQPQHF; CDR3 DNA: TGTGCCAGCCTAACCTTTGACAGGGACTGGCAGCCCCAGCATTTT
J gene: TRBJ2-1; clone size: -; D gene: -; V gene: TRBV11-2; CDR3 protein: CASSRGLDSYNEQFF; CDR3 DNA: TGTGCCAGCAGCCGGGGACTGGACTCCTACAATGAGCAGTTCTTC
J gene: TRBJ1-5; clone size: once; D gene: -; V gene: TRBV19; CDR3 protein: CASTWQHHNQPQHF; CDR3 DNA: TGTGCCAGCACGTGGCAGCATCACAATCAGCCCCAGCATTTT
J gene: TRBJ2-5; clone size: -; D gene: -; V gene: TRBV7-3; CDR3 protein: CASSLTEGGETQYF; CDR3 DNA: TGTGCCAGCAGCTTAACAGAAGGCGGAGAGACCCAGTACTTC
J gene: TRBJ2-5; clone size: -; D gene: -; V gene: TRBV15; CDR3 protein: CATSRADRPGETQYF; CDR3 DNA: TGTGCCACCAGCAGAGCCGACAGGCCGGGGGAGACCCAGTACTTC
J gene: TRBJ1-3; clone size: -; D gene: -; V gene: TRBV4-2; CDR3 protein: CASSQDYGGSGNTIYF; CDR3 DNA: TGTGCCAGCAGCCAGGACTATGGGGGCTCTGGAAACACCATATATTTT
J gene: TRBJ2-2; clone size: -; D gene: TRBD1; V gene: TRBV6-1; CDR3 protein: CASSVYRGGTGELFF; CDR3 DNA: TGTGCCAGCAGTGTTTACAGGGGTGGCACCGGGGAGCTGTTTTTT
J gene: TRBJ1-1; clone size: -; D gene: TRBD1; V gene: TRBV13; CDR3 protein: CASSTVWTGLNTEAFF; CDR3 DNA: TGTGCCAGCAGCACCGTCTGGACAGGTCTGAACACTGAAGCTTTCTTT
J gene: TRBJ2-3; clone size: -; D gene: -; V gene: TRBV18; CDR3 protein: CASSPGRESDTQYF; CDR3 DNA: TGTGCCAGCTCCCCCGGTAGGGAATCAGATACGCAGTATTTT
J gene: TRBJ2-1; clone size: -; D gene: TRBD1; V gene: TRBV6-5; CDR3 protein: CASSYDRGAEQFF; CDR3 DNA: TGTGCCAGCAGTTACGACAGGGGGGCTGAGCAGTTCTTC
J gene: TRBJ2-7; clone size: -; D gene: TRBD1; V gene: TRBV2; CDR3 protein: CASRERQGRNYEQYF; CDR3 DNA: TGTGCCAGCAGAGAAAGACAGGGGAGAAACTACGAGCAGTACTTC
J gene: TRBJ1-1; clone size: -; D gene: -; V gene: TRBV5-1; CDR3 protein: CASSLISGESTEAFF; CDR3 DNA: TGCGCCAGCAGCTTAATCTCAGGGGAATCCACTGAAGCTTTCTTT
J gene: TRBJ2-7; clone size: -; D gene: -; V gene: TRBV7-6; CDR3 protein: CASSLGLTAPYEQYF; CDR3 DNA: TGTGCCAGCAGCCTTGGACTAACAGCCCCCTACGAGCAGTACTTC